The subject of this entry is one T cell receptor (beta chain). The CDR3 covers 16 residues. V lost 0 bases, J lost 0 bases, and 3 bases stayed unmatched. The germline V gene has CDR1 SGHDT and CDR2 YYEEEE. Histologic diagnosis was independently verified by two lung pathologists. This sample is drawn from a study of immune evolution from preneoplasia to lung adenocarcinoma. Repertoires were generated with immunoSEQ multiplex PCR, while TCRdb's copy carries only in-frame clones and drops some. The sample holds more than 4,000 clones, about 80% seen once. The sequenced sample consisted of FFPE normal lung tissue adjacent to the tumor. J is TRBJ2-7 and V is TRBV5-6, with TRBD2 matching over 10 bases. The receptor comes from a person between 50 and 69 years old with lung adenocarcinoma. The CDR3 nucleotides read TGTGCCAGCAGCTTGGGGCTAGCGGGGGCCTCCTACGAGCAGTACTTC. Encoded protein: CASSLGLAGASYEQYF.